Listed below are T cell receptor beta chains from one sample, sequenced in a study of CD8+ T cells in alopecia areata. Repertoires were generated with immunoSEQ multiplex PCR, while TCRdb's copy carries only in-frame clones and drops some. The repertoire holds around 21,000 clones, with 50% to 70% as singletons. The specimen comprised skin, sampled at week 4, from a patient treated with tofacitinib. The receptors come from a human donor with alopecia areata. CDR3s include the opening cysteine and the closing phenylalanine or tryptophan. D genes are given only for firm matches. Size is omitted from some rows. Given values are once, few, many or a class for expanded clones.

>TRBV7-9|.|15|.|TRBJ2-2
CASSLDGLNTGELFF
TGTGCCAGCAGCTTAGACGGCCTGAACACCGGGGAGCTGTTTTTT
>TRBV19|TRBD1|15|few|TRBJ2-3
CASSLRQGSTDTQYF
TGTGCCAGTAGTCTGCGACAGGGATCCACAGATACGCAGTATTTT
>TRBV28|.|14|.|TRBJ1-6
CASSLSGFNSPLHF
TGTGCCAGCAGTTTATCGGGCTTTAATTCACCCCTCCACTTT
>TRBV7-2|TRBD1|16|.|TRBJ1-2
CASSLAGTGSENGYTF
TGTGCCAGCAGCTTAGCGGGGACAGGGTCCGAGAATGGCTACACCTTC
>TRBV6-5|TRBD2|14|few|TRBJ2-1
CASSPGTSANEQFF
TGTGCCAGCAGTCCCGGGACTAGCGCCAATGAGCAGTTCTTC
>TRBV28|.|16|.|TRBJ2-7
CASNSFGLDIRGEQYF
TGTGCCAGCAACAGTTTCGGACTGGACATCCGTGGGGAGCAGTACTTC
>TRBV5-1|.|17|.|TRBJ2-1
CASSSGDGYSSYNEQFF
TGCGCCAGCAGCTCCGGTGACGGATACAGCTCCTACAATGAGCAGTTCTTC
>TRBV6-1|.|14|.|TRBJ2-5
CASRRPYRSETQYF
TGTGCCAGCCGACGACCTTACAGGTCCGAGACCCAGTACTTC
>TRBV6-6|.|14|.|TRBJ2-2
CASRGDPEGGELFF
TGTGCCAGCAGGGGGGACCCGGAGGGCGGGGAGCTGTTTTTT
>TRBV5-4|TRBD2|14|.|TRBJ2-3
CATRTSGYTDTQYF
TGTGCCACTCGGACTAGCGGGTACACAGATACGCAGTATTTT
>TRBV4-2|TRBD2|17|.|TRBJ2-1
CASSQDSGGGAANEQFF
TGTGCCAGCAGCCAAGATTCAGGCGGGGGGGCCGCTAATGAGCAGTTCTTC
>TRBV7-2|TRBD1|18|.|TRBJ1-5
CASSLWISQGAGNQPQHF
TGTGCCAGCAGCTTATGGATTTCCCAGGGGGCAGGCAATCAGCCCCAGCATTTT
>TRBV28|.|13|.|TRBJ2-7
CASSPLFSGEQYF
TGTGCCAGCAGTCCACTTTTCTCGGGCGAGCAGTACTTC
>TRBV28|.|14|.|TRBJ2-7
CASSLFALRYEQYF
TGTGCCAGCAGTTTATTCGCTCTCCGCTACGAGCAGTACTTC
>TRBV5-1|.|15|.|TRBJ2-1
CASSPFGGAGHEQFF
TGCGCCAGCAGCCCCTTTGGTGGGGCCGGCCATGAGCAGTTCTTC
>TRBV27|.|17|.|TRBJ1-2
CASSLSFWIGSQAPYTF
TGTGCCAGCAGTTTATCATTCTGGATTGGCAGTCAGGCCCCCTACACCTTC
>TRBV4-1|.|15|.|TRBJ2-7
CASSGTGRESYEQYF
TGCGCCAGCAGCGGTACGGGGCGCGAATCCTACGAGCAGTACTTC
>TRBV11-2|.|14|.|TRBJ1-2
CASSLAYSPYGYTF
TGTGCCAGCAGCTTAGCGTACAGCCCCTATGGCTACACCTTC
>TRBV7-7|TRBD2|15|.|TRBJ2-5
CASSRYWTSGETQYF
TGTGCTAGCAGCCGGTACTGGACTAGCGGCGAGACCCAGTACTTC
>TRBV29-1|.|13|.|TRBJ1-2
CSAGARAGFGYTF
TGCAGCGCCGGGGCCAGGGCGGGGTTTGGCTACACCTTC
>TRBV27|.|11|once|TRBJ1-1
CASSDGWKAFF
TGTGCCAGCAGTGACGGGTGGAAAGCTTTCTTT
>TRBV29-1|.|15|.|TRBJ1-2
CSVELLGGKDYGYTF
TGCAGCGTTGAACTGCTCGGGGGGAAGGACTATGGCTACACCTTC
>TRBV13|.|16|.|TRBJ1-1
CASSSRRDPQNTEAFF
TGTGCCAGCAGCTCACGCCGAGACCCCCAGAACACTGAAGCTTTCTTT
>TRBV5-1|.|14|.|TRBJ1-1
CASSLAGGNTEAFF
TGCGCCAGCAGCTTGGCCGGAGGGAACACTGAAGCTTTCTTT
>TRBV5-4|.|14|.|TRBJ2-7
CASSPRVDSYEQYF
TGTGCCAGCAGCCCTCGGGTAGACTCCTACGAGCAGTACTTC
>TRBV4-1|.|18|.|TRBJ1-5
CASSQDPGLGGSNQPQHF
TGCGCCAGCAGCCAAGATCCAGGGTTGGGGGGAAGCAATCAGCCCCAGCATTTT
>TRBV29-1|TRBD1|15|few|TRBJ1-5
CSVSSGTGGNQPQHF
TGCAGCGTTTCCTCGGGGACAGGGGGAAATCAGCCCCAGCATTTT
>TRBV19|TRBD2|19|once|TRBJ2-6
CASSTLWGGAGAGANVLTF
TGTGCCAGTAGTACCCTATGGGGAGGGGCCGGCGCTGGGGCCAACGTCCTGACTTTC
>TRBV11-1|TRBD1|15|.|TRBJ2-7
CASSLVDRGDYEQYF
TGTGCCAGCAGCTTAGTAGACAGGGGGGACTACGAGCAGTACTTC
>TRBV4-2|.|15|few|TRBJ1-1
CASSHKRTLGTEAFF
TGTGCCAGCAGTCATAAGCGTACCCTCGGGACTGAAGCTTTCTTT
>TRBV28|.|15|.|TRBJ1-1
CASSFGFGGDTEAFF
TGTGCCAGCAGTTTCGGGTTCGGTGGGGACACTGAAGCTTTCTTT
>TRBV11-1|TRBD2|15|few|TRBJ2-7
CASSQPGGVTYEQYF
TGTGCCAGCAGCCAACCGGGAGGGGTGACCTACGAGCAGTACTTC
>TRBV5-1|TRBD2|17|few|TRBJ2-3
CASSLMAGVSFSDTQYF
TGCGCCAGCAGCTTGATGGCGGGGGTGTCCTTTTCCGATACGCAGTATTTT
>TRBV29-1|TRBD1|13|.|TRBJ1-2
CSAQQGSDYGYTF
TGCAGCGCCCAACAGGGGTCGGACTATGGCTACACCTTC
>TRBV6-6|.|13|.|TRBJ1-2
CASSQQGNYGYTF
TGTGCCAGCAGCCAACAGGGAAACTATGGCTACACCTTC
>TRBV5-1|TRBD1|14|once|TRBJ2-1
CASSAGTGDNEQFF
TGCGCCAGCAGCGCCGGGACAGGCGACAATGAGCAGTTCTTC
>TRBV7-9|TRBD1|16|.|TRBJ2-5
CASSLDIGTGQETQYF
TGTGCCAGCAGCTTAGATATCGGGACAGGCCAAGAGACCCAGTACTTC
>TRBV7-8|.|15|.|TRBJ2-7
CASSSTAGHGYEQYF
TGTGCCAGCAGCTCAACCGCGGGACATGGCTACGAGCAGTACTTC
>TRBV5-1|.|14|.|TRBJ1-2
CASSLDVRNYGYTF
TGCGCCAGCAGCTTGGATGTCCGAAACTATGGCTACACCTTC
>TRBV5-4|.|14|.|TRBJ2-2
CASSLVGETGELFF
TGTGCCAGCAGCTTGGTTGGAGAGACCGGGGAGCTGTTTTTT
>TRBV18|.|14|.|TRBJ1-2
CASSPGKRPYGYTF
TGTGCCAGCTCACCCGGGAAACGGCCATATGGCTACACCTTC
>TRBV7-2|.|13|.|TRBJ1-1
CASSLAGHTEAFF
TGTGCCAGCAGCTTAGCAGGGCACACTGAAGCTTTCTTT
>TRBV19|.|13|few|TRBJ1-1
CASSIGVNTEAFF
TGTGCCAGTAGTATAGGAGTGAACACTGAAGCTTTCTTT
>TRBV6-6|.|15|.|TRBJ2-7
CASSPYETSSYEQYF
TGTGCCAGCAGCCCCTACGAGACAAGCTCCTACGAGCAGTACTTC